A single sample is the source of the 26 T cell receptor beta chains below, sequenced in a study of human T cells and chemical hapten exposure. TCRdb used MiXCR to reprocess the RACE reads, holding one entry per CDR3 protein. The table includes some 200,000 distinct CDR3 sequences, 30% detected once. Time point defined: pre-sensitization, week 0. The treatment here: therapeutic diphenylcyclopropenone sensitization with weekly scalp DPC. The source material was whole blood, sampled in connection with sensitization to the hapten diphenylcyclopropenone (DPC). All receptors come from a woman between 25 and 40 years old with alopecia areata. Some clones in this sample may be carry-over from other donors' samples.

V gene TRBV20-1 combines with J gene TRBJ1-5; D not certain. Trimming removed 3 bases from V and 5 bases from J, with 14 bases in between. This CDR3 is 14 amino acids long. Germline V gene data show CDR1 as DFQATT and CDR2 as SNEGSKA (reference sequence). This CDR3 reads CSASSEGGHQPQHF. CDR3 DNA: TGCAGTGCTAGTTCTGAGGGTGGCCATCAGCCCCAGCATTTT.

This clonotype has a single count. This rearrangement joins TRBV28 to TRBJ1-1, with 10 bases that match TRBD1. CDR1 is MDHEN, CDR2 SYDVKM, per germline. CDR3 length: 12 amino acids. The junction had 3 bases not matched to a gene; V was cut back by 6 bases and J by 8 bases. The CDR3 sequence: CASRMDRGEAFF. In DNA, the CDR3 is TGTGCCAGCAGAATGGACAGGGGGGAAGCTTTCTTT.

This clonotype was counted between two and nine times. V and J are TRBV28 and TRBJ1-5; TRBD1 agrees at 7 bases. The V gene's germline CDR1 is MDHEN and CDR2 SYDVKM. The CDR3 contains 17 residues. J was trimmed by 4 bases and V by 4 bases; bases with no gene match: 13. The CDR3 reads CASSSATGGRGNQPQHF. CDR3 coding DNA: TGTGCCAGCAGTTCGGCCACGGGGGGCAGGGGGAATCAGCCCCAGCATTTT.

The rearrangement uses TRBV30 and TRBJ2-1, with 9 bases identical to TRBD2. The CDR3 is made up of 16 amino acids. Germline-derived CDR1 and CDR2 are GTSNPN and SVGIG (reference sequence). V shed 2 bases and J 1 base; nucleotides not matched to a gene: 6. The DNA for the CDR3 is TGTGCCTGGAGTACCTATCTAGCGGGATCCTACAATGAGCAGTTCTTC. It yields the protein CAWSTYLAGSYNEQFF.

V and J are TRBV9 and TRBJ2-1, with D perhaps matching TRBD2 (7 bases). Germline loops: CDR1 SGDLS, CDR2 YYNGEE. V was clipped by 2 bases and J by 6 bases, with 15 bases between them. CDR3 length equals 15 residues. CDR3 sequence reads: CASSVAGGRGNEQFF. Here the CDR3 DNA reads TGTGCCAGCAGCGTCGCCGGGGGGCGGGGCAATGAGCAGTTCTTC.

The CDR3 region is CSARDVQGQETQYF. The CDR3, as DNA: TGCAGTGCTAGAGATGTGCAGGGGCAAGAGACCCAGTACTTC. This chain uses TRBV20-1 with TRBJ2-5; weak D call: TRBD1 (6 bases). CDR1 DFQATT and CDR2 SNEGSKA come from the germline V gene (reference sequence). V lost 0 bases and J 2 bases, leaving 10 bases between the germline ends. The CDR3 runs to 14 residues.

The chain is built from TRBV7-2 and TRBJ2-7, with D possibly matching TRBD2 (5 bases). The CDR3 totals 14 residues. Germline CDR1 is SGHTA and CDR2 is FQGNSA. The V end lost 2 bases, the J end lost 5 bases, and 13 bases lay between the germline ends. This CDR3 reads CASSLPRAENEQYF. The CDR3 region has the DNA TGTGCCAGCAGCTTACCGAGAGCGGAGAACGAGCAGTACTTC.

The chain combines TRBV6-5 with TRBJ2-7, with 9 bases lining up with TRBD1. The V gene end was trimmed by 4 bases and the J gene end by 3 bases; junction bases not matched to a gene: 13. The CDR3 consists of 17 residues. Per germline, CDR1 MNHEY and CDR2 SVGAGI. The CDR3 nucleotides are TGTGCCAGCAGTTGGACAGGGGTCGGGAAAGCGGTCTACGAGCAGTACTTC. This translates into CASSWTGVGKAVYEQYF.

The CDR3 reads CASSQEPYNEQFF. CDR3 in DNA: TGCGCCAGCAGCCAAGAGCCGTACAATGAGCAGTTCTTC. The J gene is TRBJ2-1, the V gene TRBV4-3; D is unclear. Germline values: CDR1 LGHNA, CDR2 YSLEER. V was shortened by 0 bases and J by 4 bases, with 4 bases between the two germline ends. This CDR3 region has 13 residues.

V and J are TRBV20-1 and TRBJ2-2; tentatively, D is TRBD1 (6 bases). CDR1 and CDR2 from the germline V gene are DFQATT and SNEGSKA (reference sequence). Trimming took 1 base from V and 7 from J, leaving 13 bases between them. There are 14 residues in the CDR3. CDR3: CSARVDRTFGELFF. The CDR3 DNA sequence: TGCAGTGCTAGAGTTGACAGGACCTTCGGGGAGCTGTTTTTT.

The J gene is TRBJ1-5, the V gene TRBV15; 8 nucleotides match TRBD1. From germline, CDR1 is LNHNV and CDR2 YYDKDF (reference sequence). The CDR3 is made up of 13 amino acids. V shed 8 bases, J shed 2 bases, and the junction held 2 bases outside the gene matches. The CDR3 region has the DNA TGTGCCACCGCAGGGGGCGGCAATCAGCCCCAGCATTTT. Translation: CATAGGGNQPQHF.

The CDR3 spells CSVRQGSREQYF. Here the CDR3 DNA reads TGCAGCGTTCGACAGGGCTCGAGGGAGCAGTACTTC. The gene calls are TRBV29-1 and TRBJ2-7; 7 bases agree with TRBD1. Germline CDR1 reads SQVTM; CDR2 reads ANQGSEA. With 5 bases clipped from V and 7 bases from J, the junction kept 8 bases outside the gene matches. This CDR3 spans 12 amino acids.

The chain links TRBV12-3 or TRBV12-4 to TRBJ2-1; 11 bases are shared with TRBD2. The CDR3 length is 15 residues. V lost 6 bases to trimming and J lost 2 bases; unmatched junction nucleotides: 3. CDR3 sequence (DNA): TGTGCCAGCAGGAATAGCGGGGGGGCCTACAATGAGCAGTTCTTC. It is translated as CASRNSGGAYNEQFF.

The V call is TRBV20-1, the J call TRBJ1-4; perhaps TRBD1 as D (5 bases). This CDR3 has 12 amino acids. Germline V gives CDR1 DFQATT, CDR2 SNEGSKA (reference sequence). Trimming pared 7 bases from V and 5 bases from J, leaving 11 bases between. The CDR3 protein is CSVRRGNEKLFF. CDR3 DNA sequence: TGCAGTGTCAGACGGGGGAATGAAAAACTGTTTTTT.

The chain carries TRBV28 and TRBJ1-2; unclear D gene. CDR3 length: 15 amino acids. V lost 6 bases to trimming and J lost 8 bases, with 22 bases between them. Germline V gene sequence: CDR1 MDHEN, CDR2 SYDVKM. In DNA, the CDR3 is TGTGCCAGCAGCACCCCCCGTGAAGGGTCGAGGGGCTACACCTTC. It codes for CASSTPREGSRGYTF.

This chain links TRBV28 with TRBJ2-7, with 11 bases matching TRBD2. V lost 5 bases to trimming and J lost 3 bases; unmatched junction nucleotides: 3. The CDR3 runs 14 residues. Germline loops: CDR1 MDHEN, CDR2 SYDVKM. As DNA, the CDR3 is TGTGCCAGCAGTCGACTAGCGGGGCTCTACGAGCAGTACTTC. It specifies CASSRLAGLYEQYF. The complete variable domain, with remaining parts taken from reference TRBV28 and TRBJ2-7, reads DVKVTQSSRYLVKRTGEKVFLECVQDMDHENMFWYRQDPGLGLRLIYFSYDVKMKEKGDIPEGYSVSREKKERFSLILESASTNQTSMYLCASSRLAGLYEQYFGPGTRLTVT.

The chain couples TRBV25-1 to TRBJ1-1; 7 bases align to TRBD1. This CDR3 has 14 amino acids. Germline-derived CDR1 and CDR2 are MGHDK and SYGVNS. V lost 7 bases, J lost 0 bases, and 5 bases stayed unmatched. CDR3 DNA sequence: TGTGCCAGCAAGGGGGCAGGGATGAACACTGAAGCTTTCTTT. Encoded protein: CASKGAGMNTEAFF. The full variable domain, in which reference TRBV25-1 and TRBJ1-1 provide the parts outside the CDR3, is EADIYQTPRYLVIGTGKKITLECSQTMGHDKMYWYQQDPGMELHLIHYSYGVNSTEKGDLSSESTVSRIRTEHFPLTLESARPSHTSQYLCASKGAGMNTEAFFGQGTRLTVV.

This clonotype was counted between two and nine times. The V call is TRBV18, the J call TRBJ1-1; 10 positions agree with TRBD1. J lost 2 bases, V lost 4 bases, and 7 bases had no gene match. The V gene's germline CDR1 is KGHSH and CDR2 LQKENI. The CDR3 consists of 16 residues. The CDR3 spells CASSRQGAGPNTEAFF. CDR3 coding DNA: TGTGCCAGCTCACGACAGGGGGCGGGACCAAACACTGAAGCTTTCTTT. The entire variable domain, with the rest obtained from reference TRBV18 and TRBJ1-1, is as follows: NAGVMQNPRHLVRRRGQEARLRCSPMKGHSHVYWYRQLPEEGLKFMVYLQKENIIDESGMPKERFSAEFPKEGPSILRIQQVVRGDSAAYFCASSRQGAGPNTEAFFGQGTRLTVV.

This chain connects TRBV9 to TRBJ1-6, with a possible D match to TRBD1 (5 bases). V lost 3 bases to trimming and J lost 9 bases, with 19 bases between them. The CDR3 runs 16 residues. Germline V lookup: CDR1 SGDLS, CDR2 YYNGEE. CDR3 protein: CASSAQNGGLGSPLHF. The CDR3 nucleotides are TGTGCCAGCAGCGCTCAAAACGGGGGTCTAGGTTCACCCCTCCACTTT.

This clonotype was picked up a small number of times. The CDR3 here is CSGMGNRETQYF. The DNA of the CDR3 is TGCAGCGGGATGGGGAATAGAGAGACCCAGTACTTC. The chain is built from TRBV29-1 and TRBJ2-5; D is undetermined. Germline V lookup: CDR1 SQVTM, CDR2 ANQGSEA. V lost 7 bases, J lost 4 bases, and 13 bases lay in between. This CDR3 region has 12 residues.

The chain recombines TRBV20-1 with TRBJ1-2, with TRBD1 matching over 8 bases. The CDR3 sequence is 14 residues long. Germline-derived CDR1 and CDR2 are DFQATT and SNEGSKA (reference sequence). Trimming at V came to 8 bases and at J to 5 bases, leaving 13 bases not matched to a gene. The CDR3 nucleotides read TGCAGTCCGTTGGCCAGGGGGCGGTATTATGGCTACACCTTC. Protein sequence: CSPLARGRYYGYTF.

The V call is TRBV27, the J call TRBJ1-1; the match to TRBD1 covers 7 bases. The CDR3 consists of 14 residues. Germline assignment: CDR1 MNHEY and CDR2 SMNVEV (reference sequence). The J segment lost 5 bases and the V segment lost 6 bases, leaving 9 bases of the junction unmatched. The CDR3 is CASRLDRDGTEAFF. CDR3 nucleotide sequence: TGTGCCAGCAGGCTTGACAGGGATGGGACTGAAGCTTTCTTT.

This clonotype was picked up a small number of times. The J gene is TRBJ2-1, the V gene TRBV29-1; TRBD2 agrees at 10 bases. The CDR3 is 13 residues long. Looked up from germline, CDR1 is SQVTM and CDR2 is ANQGSEA. V lost 3 bases, J lost 8 bases, and 4 bases stayed unmatched. The CDR3 DNA reads as TGCAGCGTTGATAGTCTAGCGGGGGATGAGCAGTTCTTC. It codes for CSVDSLAGDEQFF.

The chain joins TRBV28 to TRBJ1-1; 9 bases align to TRBD1. This CDR3 region has 15 residues. Looked up from germline, CDR1 is MDHEN and CDR2 is SYDVKM. The J segment lost 4 bases and the V segment lost 6 bases, leaving 9 bases of the junction unmatched. The CDR3, as DNA: TGTGCCAGCAGGGCCCCACAGGGGGCCTTCACTGAAGCTTTCTTT. It translates to CASRAPQGAFTEAFF. Drawing the rest from reference TRBV28 and TRBJ1-1, the complete variable domain is DVKVTQSSRYLVKRTGEKVFLECVQDMDHENMFWYRQDPGLGLRLIYFSYDVKMKEKGDIPEGYSVSREKKERFSLILESASTNQTSMYLCASRAPQGAFTEAFFGQGTRLTVV.

V and J are TRBV6-2 or TRBV6-3 and TRBJ2-7, with D perhaps TRBD2 (5 bases). CDR1 is MNHEY, CDR2 SVGEGT, per germline. The CDR3 is made up of 15 amino acids. Trimming took off 5 bases at V and 0 bases at J, with 14 bases between the two ends. CDR3 nucleotide sequence: TGTGCCAGCAGTGAATGGGGAGCCGACTCCTACGAGCAGTACTTC. Translated, it gives CASSEWGADSYEQYF.

The chain joins TRBV12-3 or TRBV12-4 to TRBJ2-3, with D perhaps TRBD1 or TRBD2 (5 bases each). V dropped 6 bases and J dropped 0 bases, with 13 bases sitting between them. CDR3 length equals 15 residues. CDR3 sequence: CASRGVGASTDTQYF. CDR3 sequence (DNA): TGTGCCAGCAGAGGGGTCGGGGCTAGCACAGATACGCAGTATTTT.